This passage covers 10 T cell receptor beta chains from one sample sequenced in a study of PD-L1 blockade in urothelial cancer. The time point denotes: peripheral blood 6 weeks after treatment start. Produced via immunoSEQ multiplex PCR; TCRdb's table is partial and in-frame only. The sample records around 19,000 clones, approximately 80% being singletons. The sequences come from PBMCs, collected around atezolizumab (anti-PD-L1) treatment. The receptors stem from a man aged 50-60 years with urothelial cancer.

The chain recombines TRBV27 with TRBJ1-1; D uncertain. Trimming took off 5 bases at V and 6 bases at J, with 13 bases between the two ends. Germline assignment: CDR1 MNHEY and CDR2 SMNVEV (reference sequence). The length of the CDR3 is 13 residues. CDR3 in DNA: TGTGCCAGCAGTCCAAACTTACGTGCTGAAGCTTTCTTT. Its protein is CASSPNLRAEAFF.

J is TRBJ2-5 and V is TRBV14, with 10 bases matching TRBD2. V trimming: 4 bases; J trimming: 5 bases; junction bases outside the gene matches: 7. The CDR3 covers 15 residues. In germline, CDR1 is SGHDN, CDR2 FVKESK. Here the CDR3 reads CASSPALAGAETQYF. CDR3 sequence (DNA): TGTGCCAGCAGCCCAGCCCTAGCGGGGGCTGAGACCCAGTACTTC.

This chain uses TRBV18 with TRBJ2-3, with a weak D call TRBD1 (6 bases). The ends were cut back, 9 bases at V and 0 bases at J, with 13 bases in the middle. The CDR3 is 14 residues long. CDR1 and CDR2 (germline): KGHSH, LQKENI. CDR3 amino acids: CASSNRASTDTQYF. The CDR3 DNA sequence: TGTGCCAGTTCGAACAGGGCTAGCACAGATACGCAGTATTTT.

This clone appeared once. The J gene is TRBJ1-1, the V gene TRBV2; 7 bases align to TRBD1. J lost 1 base, V lost 5 bases, and 4 bases had no gene match. The CDR3 consists of 14 residues. Per germline, CDR1 SNHLY and CDR2 FYNNEI. The CDR3 spells CASSLGQTNTEAFF. CDR3 DNA sequence: TGTGCCAGCAGTCTGGGACAGACGAACACTGAAGCTTTCTTT.

This clone was seen a handful of times. The chain recombines TRBV5-1 with TRBJ1-1; D might be TRBD1 (6 bases). CDR1 is SGHRS, CDR2 YFSETQ, per germline. The V end lost 1 base, the J end lost 11 bases, and 15 bases lay between the germline ends. This CDR3 comprises 13 residues. For the CDR3, the DNA is TGCGCCAGCAGCTTGTCAGCAGGGGCGGAGGCTTTCTTT. Its translation: CASSLSAGAEAFF. The entire variable domain, with the rest obtained from reference TRBV5-1 and TRBJ1-1, is as follows: KAGVTQTPRYLIKTRGQQVTLSCSPISGHRSVSWYQQTPGQGLQFLFEYFSETQRNKGNFPGRFSGRQFSNSRSEMNVSTLELGDSALYLCASSLSAGAEAFFGQGTRLTVV.

The genes are TRBV14 and TRBJ2-2; TRBD2 matches 9 bases. Germline CDR1 and CDR2: SGHDN and FVKESK. This CDR3 spans 15 amino acids. The J segment lost 5 bases and the V segment lost 5 bases, leaving 6 bases of the junction unmatched. This CDR3 is CASSSLAGTTGELFF. The DNA for the CDR3 is TGTGCCAGCAGCAGTCTAGCGGGAACGACCGGGGAGCTGTTTTTT.

The J gene is TRBJ1-6, the V gene TRBV6-6; TRBD1 agrees at 7 bases. The CDR3 length is 14 residues. With V trimmed by 9 bases and J by 7 bases, 9 bases remained unmatched. CDR1 and CDR2 (germline): MNHNY, SVGAGI (reference sequence). CDR3 amino acids: CASGRQGLNSPLHF. The CDR3 DNA reads TGTGCCAGTGGCAGACAGGGCCTAAATTCACCCCTCCACTTT.

This clone has more than one count but fewer than ten. The chain employs TRBV29-1 and TRBJ1-1; weak D call: TRBD1 (6 bases). V shed 8 bases and J shed 4 bases, with 14 bases lying between them. Looked up from germline, CDR1 is SQVTM and CDR2 is ANQGSEA. The length of the CDR3 is 12 residues. The CDR3 DNA reads TGCAGCATGACCCAGGGGCCCACTGAAGCTTTCTTT. It encodes CSMTQGPTEAFF.

The V and J genes are TRBV9 and TRBJ2-3, with 8 bases aligning to TRBD2. Losses at the gene ends were 0 bases for V and 2 bases for J; bases not matched to a gene: 8. The CDR3 consists of 17 residues. Germline loops: CDR1 SGDLS, CDR2 YYNGEE. The CDR3 spells CASSVEGGGLNTDTQYF. The DNA for the CDR3 is TGTGCCAGCAGCGTAGAGGGCGGGGGGCTAAACACAGATACGCAGTATTTT.

This clone was picked up a small number of times. The genes are TRBV11-2 and TRBJ1-1, with D possibly TRBD1 on 6 matching bases. The CDR3 loop spans 15 amino acids. The V gene's germline CDR1 is SGHAT and CDR2 FQNNGV. Trimming took 3 bases from V and 0 from J, leaving 11 bases between them. CDR3 in amino acids: CASSLAGTMNTEAFF. In DNA, the CDR3 is TGTGCCAGCAGCTTGGCCGGGACAATGAACACTGAAGCTTTCTTT.